A selection of T cell receptor beta chains follows, all from one sample in a study of beta chain features in type 1 diabetes. Generated by immunoSEQ multiplex PCR, the TCRdb table keeps only in-frame clones and is missing some. This sample carries 300,000 to 350,000 clones, about a tenth of them seen once, and the ten largest clones take over 0.95%. The sequencing input was central memory CD4+ T cells from blood. The receptor source for this set is a man aged 30 to 39 with type 1 diabetes. CDR3s include the opening cysteine and the closing phenylalanine or tryptophan. D genes are given only for firm matches. Part of the rows lack a size; the others show once, few, many or a class for expanded clones.

CDR3nt: TGTGCCAGCAGCTTGGAGGGACAGAGGGGTGAGCAGTTCTTC
CDR3aa: CASSLEGQRGEQFF
v_gene: TRBV5-4
j_gene: TRBJ2-1
abundance: few
d_gene: TRBD1

CDR3nt: TGCGCCAGCAGCTTGATTGGGACCAAAGAAGAGACCCAGTACTTC
CDR3aa: CASSLIGTKEETQYF
v_gene: TRBV5-1
j_gene: TRBJ2-5
abundance: many
d_gene: .

CDR3nt: TGTGCCAGCAGCCTAACGGGGGAAGAGCCCCAGCATTTT
CDR3aa: CASSLTGEEPQHF
v_gene: TRBV7-2
j_gene: TRBJ1-5
abundance: few
d_gene: .

CDR3nt: TGTGCCATCAGTGAAGGAGGAATGAATCAGCCCCAGCATTTT
CDR3aa: CAISEGGMNQPQHF
v_gene: TRBV10-3
j_gene: TRBJ1-5
abundance: few
d_gene: .

CDR3nt: TGCAGCGTTTCGGGACTAGCGGGGGGAAAGGGGGTCCAAGAGACCCAGTACTTC
CDR3aa: CSVSGLAGGKGVQETQYF
v_gene: TRBV29-1
j_gene: TRBJ2-5
abundance: .
d_gene: TRBD2

CDR3nt: TGTGCCAGCAGTGAAGGGACAGTACCTTACGAGCAGTACTTC
CDR3aa: CASSEGTVPYEQYF
v_gene: TRBV2
j_gene: TRBJ2-7
abundance: few
d_gene: .

CDR3nt: TGTGCCTGGAGGGGGGGGACAGGGAGAAGCACAGATACGCAGTATTTT
CDR3aa: CAWRGGTGRSTDTQYF
v_gene: TRBV30
j_gene: TRBJ2-3
abundance: few
d_gene: TRBD1

CDR3nt: TGTGCCAGCAGCCCCATGTCGGGGGGCTACGAGCAGTACTTC
CDR3aa: CASSPMSGGYEQYF
v_gene: TRBV7-2
j_gene: TRBJ2-7
abundance: .
d_gene: TRBD2

CDR3nt: TGTGCCAGCAGCTTGCGGAGCGGGGGGATCGATGAGCAGTTCTTC
CDR3aa: CASSLRSGGIDEQFF
v_gene: TRBV5-4
j_gene: TRBJ2-1
abundance: .
d_gene: TRBD2

CDR3nt: TGTGCCAGCAGTGCCGTCGACAGGGGAGACGGCTATGGCTACACCTTC
CDR3aa: CASSAVDRGDGYGYTF
v_gene: TRBV25-1
j_gene: TRBJ1-2
abundance: few
d_gene: TRBD1

CDR3nt: TGTGCCAGCAGTGGGGACCGGGCCTATGGCTACACCTTC
CDR3aa: CASSGDRAYGYTF
v_gene: TRBV2
j_gene: TRBJ1-2
abundance: .
d_gene: .

CDR3nt: TGTGCCAGCAGCCGGGACAGGCGAGAGACCCAGTACTTC
CDR3aa: CASSRDRRETQYF
v_gene: TRBV7-2
j_gene: TRBJ2-5
abundance: .
d_gene: TRBD1

CDR3nt: TGTGCCAGCAGCTCAAAGACAGGGACTGGGACCCAGTACTTC
CDR3aa: CASSSKTGTGTQYF
v_gene: TRBV7-9
j_gene: TRBJ2-5
abundance: .
d_gene: .

CDR3nt: TGTGCCAGCAGTGTACGTAACGAGCAGTACTTC
CDR3aa: CASSVRNEQYF
v_gene: TRBV2
j_gene: TRBJ2-7
abundance: .
d_gene: .